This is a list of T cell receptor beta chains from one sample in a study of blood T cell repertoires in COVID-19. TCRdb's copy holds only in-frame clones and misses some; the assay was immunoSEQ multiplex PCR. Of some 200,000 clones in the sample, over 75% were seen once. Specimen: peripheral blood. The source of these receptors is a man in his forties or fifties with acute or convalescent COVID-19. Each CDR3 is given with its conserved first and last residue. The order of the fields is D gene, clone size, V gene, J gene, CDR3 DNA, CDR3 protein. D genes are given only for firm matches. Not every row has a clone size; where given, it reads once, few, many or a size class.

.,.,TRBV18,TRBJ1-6,TGTGCCAGCTCAATCCAGGGGAATTCACCCCTCCACTTT,CASSIQGNSPLHF
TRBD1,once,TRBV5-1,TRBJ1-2,TGCGCCAGCAGCTTCACCCCTGGACAGGGCCCGCATGGCTACACCTTC,CASSFTPGQGPHGYTF
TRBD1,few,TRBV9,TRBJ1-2,TGTGCCAGCAGCGTGACCGGGACAGGGGACAACTATGGCTACACCTTC,CASSVTGTGDNYGYTF
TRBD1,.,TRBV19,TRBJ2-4,TGTGCCAGTAGGCCCGGTGGACAGGTACTAGCCAAAAACATTCAGTACTTC,CASRPGGQVLAKNIQYF
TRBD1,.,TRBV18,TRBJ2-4,TGTGCCAGCTCCTTTGACAGGGCGGGCATTCAGTACTTC,CASSFDRAGIQYF
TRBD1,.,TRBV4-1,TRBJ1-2,TGCGCCAGCAGCCAAGGGACAGGGTGGTATGGCTACACCTTC,CASSQGTGWYGYTF
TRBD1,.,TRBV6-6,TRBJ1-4,TGTGCCAGCAGTTACTGGACAGGGTCGGTTGAAAAACTGTTTTTT,CASSYWTGSVEKLFF
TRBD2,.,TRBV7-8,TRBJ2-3,TGTGCCAGCAGCTTACACCCCGGACTAGTTGAATCAGATACGCAGTATTTT,CASSLHPGLVESDTQYF
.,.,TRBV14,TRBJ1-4,TGTGCCAGCAGCCAAGTTGGGCTTAATGAAAAACTGTTTTTT,CASSQVGLNEKLFF
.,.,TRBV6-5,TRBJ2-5,TGTGCCAGCAGGAGACAAATTTTCCTAGAGACCCAGTACTTC,CASRRQIFLETQYF
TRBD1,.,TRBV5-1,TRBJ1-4,TGCGCCAGCAGCTTGACAGGGGTAGATGAAAAACTGTTTTTT,CASSLTGVDEKLFF
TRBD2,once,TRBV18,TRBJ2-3,TGTGCCAGCTCACCGGGACTAGCGCCGACCACAGATACGCAGTATTTT,CASSPGLAPTTDTQYF
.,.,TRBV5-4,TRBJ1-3,TGTGCCAGCAGCGGTGGGCCCTCTCCGTCGGGAAACACCATATATTTT,CASSGGPSPSGNTIYF
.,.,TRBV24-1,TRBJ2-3,TGTGCCACCAGTGATCCTCTTTCCGTGGATACGCAGTATTTT,CATSDPLSVDTQYF
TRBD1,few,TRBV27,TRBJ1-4,TGTGCCAGCAGTTTACAGGGGGCTAATGAAAAACTGTTTTTT,CASSLQGANEKLFF
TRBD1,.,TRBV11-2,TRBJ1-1,TGTGCCAGCAGCTCGGGACAGGGAAACACTGAAGCTTTCTTT,CASSSGQGNTEAFF
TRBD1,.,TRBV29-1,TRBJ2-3,TGCAGCGTTGAGAAGGGGGCTTTCGATACGCAGTATTTT,CSVEKGAFDTQYF
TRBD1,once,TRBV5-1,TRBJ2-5,TGCGCCAGCATGGAAGACAGGGTTGAGACCCAGTACTTC,CASMEDRVETQYF
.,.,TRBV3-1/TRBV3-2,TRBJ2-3,TGTGCCAGCAGCCAAGGGTGGGGGGAGAGGAGGTTGAGAAATACGCAGTATTTT,CASSQGWGERRLRNTQYF
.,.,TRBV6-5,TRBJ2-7,TGTGCCAGCACCCCCGGACAGATTTACGAGCAGTACTTC,CASTPGQIYEQYF
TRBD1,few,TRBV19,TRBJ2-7,TGTGCCAGTAGGTTATACCGGGACAGGGGGGAGCAGTACTTC,CASRLYRDRGEQYF
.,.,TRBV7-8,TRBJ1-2,TGTGCCAGCAGCTTAGGAGATGGCTACACCTTC,CASSLGDGYTF
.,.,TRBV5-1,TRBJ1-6,TGCGCCAGCAGCTTAGTCGGGATCTCCTATAATTCACCCCTCCACTTT,CASSLVGISYNSPLHF
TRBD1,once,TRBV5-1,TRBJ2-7,TGCGCCAGCCGAAAAGGGGACAGGGGATCCTACGAGCAGTACTTC,CASRKGDRGSYEQYF
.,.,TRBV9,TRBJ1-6,TGTGCCAGCAGCGTTCCAGGATATAATTCACCCCTCCACTTT,CASSVPGYNSPLHF
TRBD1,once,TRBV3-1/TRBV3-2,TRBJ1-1,TGTGCCAGCAGGGGCGACAGGGTGAACACTGAAGCTTTCTTT,CASRGDRVNTEAFF
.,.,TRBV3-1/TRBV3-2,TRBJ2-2,TGTGCCAGCAGCCCCCCCCGACAGGCTAACACCGGGGAGCTGTTTTTT,CASSPPRQANTGELFF
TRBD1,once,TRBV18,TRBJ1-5,TGTGCCAGCTCATCGGGGACAGGGGGCAGTCAGCCCCAGCATTTT,CASSSGTGGSQPQHF
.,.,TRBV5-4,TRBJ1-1,TGTGCCAGCAGCCCCAGAGGAGTGAACACTGAAGCTTTCTTT,CASSPRGVNTEAFF
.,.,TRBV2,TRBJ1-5,TGTGCCAGCAGTGAGGTCAGGGGAAGGCCTCAGCCCCAGCATTTT,CASSEVRGRPQPQHF
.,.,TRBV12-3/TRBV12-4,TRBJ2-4,TGTGCCAGGATACACAGAGAGAAAAACATTCAGTACTTC,CARIHREKNIQYF
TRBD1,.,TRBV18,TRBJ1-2,TGTGCCAGCTCCCCAGGACAGGGCTTGGGCTACACCTTC,CASSPGQGLGYTF
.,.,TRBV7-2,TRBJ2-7,TGTGCCAGCAGACCCCCGGGACTTAGCTCCTACGAGCAGTACTTC,CASRPPGLSSYEQYF
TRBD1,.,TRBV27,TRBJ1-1,TGTGCCAGCAGATACGATCGGGGCAGGGGGCCCAGGGACACTGAAGCTTTCTTT,CASRYDRGRGPRDTEAFF
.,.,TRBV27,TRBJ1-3,TGTGCCAGCAGTTCGGACAGAGCTGGAAACACCATATATTTT,CASSSDRAGNTIYF
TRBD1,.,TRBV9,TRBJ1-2,TGTGCCAGCAGCGCTAGGCCCAGGACAGGGGGCGATGGCTACACCTTC,CASSARPRTGGDGYTF
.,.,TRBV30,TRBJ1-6,TGTGCCTGGAGTCCGGCCCCGCTGTGGGGCAATTCACCCCTCCACTTT,CAWSPAPLWGNSPLHF
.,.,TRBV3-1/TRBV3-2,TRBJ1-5,TGTGCCAGCAGCACCCCAGGGGTCAATCAGCCCCAGCATTTT,CASSTPGVNQPQHF
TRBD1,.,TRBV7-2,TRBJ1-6,TGTGCCAGCAGCTCAGAAGGGGACAGGGGGTGGCGGAGTTCACCCCTCCACTTT,CASSSEGDRGWRSSPLHF
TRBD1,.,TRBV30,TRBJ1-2,TGTGCCTGGAGTCCCCCCACACCCGGGACAGGGAATGGCTACACCTTC,CAWSPPTPGTGNGYTF
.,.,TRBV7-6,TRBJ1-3,TGTGCCAGCAGCCGAGGGGAGGAAAACACCATATATTTT,CASSRGEENTIYF
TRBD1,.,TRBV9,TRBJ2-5,TGTGCCAGCAGCGCCGATTCCGGACAGGGAGGAGAGACCCAGTACTTC,CASSADSGQGGETQYF
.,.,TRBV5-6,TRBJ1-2,TGTGCCAGCAGCTTGGCCCTGTGGAGGGAGCACCTGGGCTACACCTTC,CASSLALWREHLGYTF